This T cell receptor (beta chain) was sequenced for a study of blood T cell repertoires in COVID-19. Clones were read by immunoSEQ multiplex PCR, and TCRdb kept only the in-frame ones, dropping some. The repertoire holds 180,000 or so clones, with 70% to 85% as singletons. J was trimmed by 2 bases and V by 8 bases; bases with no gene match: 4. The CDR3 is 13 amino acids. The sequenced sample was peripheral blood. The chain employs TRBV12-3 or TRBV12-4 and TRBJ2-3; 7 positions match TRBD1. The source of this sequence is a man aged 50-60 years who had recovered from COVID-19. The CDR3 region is CASSDRNTDTQYF. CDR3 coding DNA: TGTGCCAGCTCGGACAGGAACACAGATACGCAGTATTTT.